The 18 T cell receptor beta chains reported below all come from one sample, sequenced in a study of CD8 T cells in Susac syndrome. cDNA came from roughly 0.47 to 1 ug RNA primed by random hexamers. TCRdb processed the immunoSEQ multiplex PCR reads anew with MiXCR; each CDR3 protein has one entry. The sample consists of hundreds of thousands of distinct CDR3 sequences, 94% of them appearing once. Material for sequencing was CD4+ T cells from PBMCs. All receptors derive from a human donor with Susac syndrome.

In this sample, this clonotype turned up a few times. The genes are TRBV7-2 and TRBJ2-7, with TRBD2 identical over 7 bases. The CDR3 is 14 residues long. Germline-derived CDR1 and CDR2 are SGHTA and FQGNSA. J gave up 0 bases and V 4 bases, and 3 bases lay outside the gene matches. CDR3 in amino acids: CASSYGGTSYEQYF. DNA of the CDR3: TGTGCCAGCAGCTACGGGGGGACCTCCTACGAGCAGTACTTC.

This chain connects TRBV28 to TRBJ1-2, with D perhaps matching TRBD1 (5 bases). This CDR3 region has 14 residues. V dropped 5 bases and J dropped 4 bases, with 14 bases sitting between them. CDR1 and CDR2 from the germline V gene are MDHEN and SYDVKM. The chain's CDR3 is CASSTRGASYGYTF. The CDR3 bases are TGTGCCAGCAGTACACGAGGGGCGTCCTATGGCTACACCTTC.

The chain joins TRBV9 to TRBJ1-1; tentatively, D is TRBD1 (5 bases). The CDR3 length is 18 residues. Germline CDR1 reads SGDLS; CDR2 reads YYNGEE. The V and J ends lost 2 bases and 0 bases respectively, with 20 bases between them. The CDR3 nucleotides read TGTGCCAGCAGCGTCCTGCCCGAGGGCCGGGGGATGAACACTGAAGCTTTCTTT. Its protein is CASSVLPEGRGMNTEAFF.

This chain uses TRBV4-3 with TRBJ2-7; D ambiguous. The V end lost 0 bases, the J end lost 8 bases, and 8 bases lay between the germline ends. In germline, CDR1 is LGHNA, CDR2 YSLEER. The length of the CDR3 is 12 residues. CDR3 region: CASSQDRQKQYF. Here the CDR3 DNA reads TGCGCCAGCAGCCAAGATCGGCAGAAGCAGTACTTC.

This chain connects TRBV10-3 to TRBJ2-6; no firm D call. CDR3 length: 17 amino acids. CDR1 and CDR2 (germline): ENHRY, SYGVKD. Deletions cut 8 bases from V and 0 bases from J, with 17 bases between. The CDR3 reads CAIPSDTLNSGANVLTF. CDR3 DNA: TGTGCCATCCCGAGCGACACGCTCAACTCTGGGGCCAACGTCCTGACTTTC.

This rearrangement joins TRBV10-2 to TRBJ2-5; 9 positions agree with TRBD1. Germline CDR1 and CDR2: WSHSY and SAAADI. The CDR3 spans 15 residues. Trimming cost V 3 bases and J 1 base; bases outside gene matches: 3. The CDR3 DNA reads TGCGCCAGCAGTGACCGGGACAGGGTCCAAGAGACCCAGTACTTC. Its protein product is CASSDRDRVQETQYF.

V gene TRBV15 combines with J gene TRBJ1-2, with D perhaps TRBD1 (5 bases). The germline V gene encodes CDR1 LNHNV and CDR2 YYDKDF (reference sequence). The CDR3 covers 14 residues. V dropped 4 bases and J dropped 5 bases, with 14 bases sitting between them. The CDR3 region has the DNA TGTGCCACCAGCACCGAGGCAGGGATGTATGGCTACACCTTC. Amino acids: CATSTEAGMYGYTF.

This clonotype was recorded only once. The V call is TRBV12-3 or TRBV12-4, the J call TRBJ2-2; 7 bases are shared with TRBD2. The J segment lost 7 bases and the V segment lost 5 bases, leaving 7 bases of the junction unmatched. The CDR3 is 14 residues long. The CDR3 coding sequence is TGTGCCAGCAGTCGGGAGCGGGGTGGCGGGGAGCTGTTTTTT. Its translation is CASSRERGGGELFF.

This chain connects TRBV20-1 to TRBJ1-5; D possibly corresponds to TRBD1 (5 bases). The CDR3 covers 15 residues. In germline, CDR1 is DFQATT, CDR2 SNEGSKA (reference sequence). V dropped 0 bases and J dropped 4 bases, with 13 bases sitting between them. CDR3 nucleotide sequence: TGCAGTGCTAGAGATCAGGGAAAAGGAAATCAGCCCCAGCATTTT. Its translation is CSARDQGKGNQPQHF.

CDR3 DNA: TGTGCCGCCGGCCCCGGGACAGCCCTAAATCAGCCCCAGCATTTT. Its translation is CAAGPGTALNQPQHF. This sequence joins TRBV10-3 and TRBJ1-5; TRBD1 matches 7 bases. CDR1 and CDR2 from the germline V gene are ENHRY and SYGVKD. Trimming removed 11 bases from V and 4 bases from J; junction bases left unmatched: 14. The CDR3 length is 15 residues.

This clonotype was observed once. The chain recombines TRBV5-4 with TRBJ2-7; TRBD1 aligns across 10 bases. The ends lost 4 bases at V and 5 bases at J; junction bases unmatched: 3. Per the germline V gene, CDR1 is SGHNT and CDR2 is YYREEE (reference sequence). The CDR3 has 13 residues. The CDR3 reads CASSRQGANEQYF. CDR3 bases: TGTGCCAGCAGCCGACAGGGGGCTAACGAGCAGTACTTC. The whole variable domain, remainder taken from reference TRBV5-4 and TRBJ2-7, is ETGVTQSPTHLIKTRGQQVTLRCSSQSGHNTVSWYQQALGQGPQFIFQYYREEENGRGNFPPRFSGLQFPNYSSELNVNALELDDSALYLCASSRQGANEQYFGPGTRLTVT.

The chain employs TRBV7-2 and TRBJ2-1, with 12 bases lining up with TRBD2. Germline values: CDR1 SGHTA, CDR2 FQGNSA. With 4 bases clipped from V and 6 bases from J, the junction kept 10 bases outside the gene matches. This CDR3 has 17 amino acids. The DNA for the CDR3 is TGTGCCAGCAGCTCAAGTCTCGCTAGCGGGGGGGCCAATGAGCAGTTCTTC. Its translation is CASSSSLASGGANEQFF. Full variable domain (rest looked up from reference TRBV7-2 and TRBJ2-1): GAGVSQSPSNKVTEKGKDVELRCDPISGHTALYWYRQSLGQGLEFLIYFQGNSAPDKSGLPSDRFSAERTGGSVSTLTIQRTQQEDSAVYLCASSSSLASGGANEQFFGPGTRLTVL.

The chain uses TRBV28 and TRBJ1-2; possibly TRBD1 for D (6 bases). Germline CDR1 reads MDHEN; CDR2 reads SYDVKM. V lost 6 bases and J lost 0, with 14 bases in between. This CDR3 region has 15 residues. The CDR3 bases are TGTGCCAGCAGACAGGGTCCACCGTCTAACTATGGCTACACCTTC. It is translated as CASRQGPPSNYGYTF.

V gene TRBV20-1 combines with J gene TRBJ1-4, with D hard to call. Per the germline V gene, CDR1 is DFQATT and CDR2 is SNEGSKA (reference sequence). The CDR3 is made up of 13 amino acids. V lost 5 bases and J 4 bases, leaving 11 bases between the germline ends. The chain's CDR3 is CSAYRPNNEKLFF. CDR3 bases: TGCAGTGCTTACCGGCCCAATAATGAAAAACTGTTTTTT.

This clonotype occurred once. CDR3 coding DNA: TGCAGTGTAGGGGACAATCAGCCCCAGCATTTT. It translates to CSVGDNQPQHF. The rearrangement links TRBV20-1 to TRBJ1-5; tentatively, D is TRBD1 (5 bases). V shed 7 bases and J shed 3 bases, with 7 bases lying between them. The CDR3 sequence is 11 residues long. CDR1 and CDR2 (germline): DFQATT, SNEGSKA (reference sequence).

The V gene is TRBV7-3, the J gene TRBJ1-1, with a possible D match to TRBD1 (5 bases). Trimming left V 4 bases short and J 1 base short, with 10 bases between. The CDR3 loop spans 14 amino acids. Germline values: CDR1 SGHTA, CDR2 FQGTGA. For the CDR3, the DNA is TGTGCCAGCAGCTCTGAGACAGAGAACACTGAAGCTTTCTTT. Translating gives CASSSETENTEAFF.

V usage is TRBV4-3 and J usage is TRBJ1-2; D is perhaps TRBD1 (5 bases). Germline V gives CDR1 LGHNA, CDR2 YSLEER. The CDR3 spans 16 residues. Trimming removed 0 bases at V and 10 bases at J, with 21 bases between. This CDR3 reads CASSQDVTGPRNVYTF. CDR3 coding DNA: TGCGCCAGCAGCCAAGATGTAACAGGCCCCCGAAATGTCTACACCTTC.

CDR3 region: CATSRDRNTEAFF. For the CDR3, the DNA is TGTGCCACCAGCAGGGACAGGAACACTGAAGCTTTCTTT. This chain joins TRBV15 and TRBJ1-1; TRBD1 is a possible D gene (6 bases). V lost 3 bases and J 1 base, leaving 6 bases between the germline ends. Germline CDR1 LNHNV, CDR2 YYDKDF (reference sequence). The CDR3 contains 13 residues.